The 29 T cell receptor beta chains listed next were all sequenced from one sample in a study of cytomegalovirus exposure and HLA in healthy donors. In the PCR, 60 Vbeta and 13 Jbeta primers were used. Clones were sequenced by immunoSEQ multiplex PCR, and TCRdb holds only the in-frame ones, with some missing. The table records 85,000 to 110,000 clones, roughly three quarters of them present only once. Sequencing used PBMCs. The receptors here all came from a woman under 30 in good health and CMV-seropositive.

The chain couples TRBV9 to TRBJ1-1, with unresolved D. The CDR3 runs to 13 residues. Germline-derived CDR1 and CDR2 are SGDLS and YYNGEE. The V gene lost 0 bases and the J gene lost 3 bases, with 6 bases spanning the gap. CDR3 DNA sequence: TGTGCCAGCAGCGTAGCCGGGGACACTGAAGCTTTCTTT. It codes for CASSVAGDTEAFF. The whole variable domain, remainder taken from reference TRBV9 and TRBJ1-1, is DSGVTQTPKHLITATGQRVTLRCSPRSGDLSVYWYQQSLDQGLQFLIQYYNGEERAKGNILERFSAQQFPDLHSELNLSSLELGDSALYFCASSVAGDTEAFFGQGTRLTVV.

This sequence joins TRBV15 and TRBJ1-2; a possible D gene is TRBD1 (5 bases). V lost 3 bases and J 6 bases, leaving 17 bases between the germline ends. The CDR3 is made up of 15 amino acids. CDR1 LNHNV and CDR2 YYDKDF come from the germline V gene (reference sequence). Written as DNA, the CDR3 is TGTGCCACCAGCAGTTACGGTAGACAGAGTGATGGCTACACCTTC. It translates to CATSSYGRQSDGYTF.

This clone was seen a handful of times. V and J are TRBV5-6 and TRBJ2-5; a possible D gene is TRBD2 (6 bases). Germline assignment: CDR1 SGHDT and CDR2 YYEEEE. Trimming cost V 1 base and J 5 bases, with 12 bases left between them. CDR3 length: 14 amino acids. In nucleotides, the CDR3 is TGTGCCAGCAGCTTGACGGGGGACGGGGAGACCCAGTACTTC. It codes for CASSLTGDGETQYF.

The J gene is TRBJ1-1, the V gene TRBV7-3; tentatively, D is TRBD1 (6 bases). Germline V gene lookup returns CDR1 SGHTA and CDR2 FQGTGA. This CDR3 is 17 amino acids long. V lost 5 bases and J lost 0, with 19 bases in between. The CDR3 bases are TGTGCCAGCAGCCCCGGGGGGCCAGCGAGATTGAACACTGAAGCTTTCTTT. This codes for CASSPGGPARLNTEAFF.

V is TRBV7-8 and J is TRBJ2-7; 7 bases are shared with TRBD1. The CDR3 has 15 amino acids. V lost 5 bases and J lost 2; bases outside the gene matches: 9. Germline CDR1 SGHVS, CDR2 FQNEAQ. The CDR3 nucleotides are TGTGCCAGCAGCATGACCGGGACAGCTACCTACGAGCAGTACTTC. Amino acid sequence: CASSMTGTATYEQYF.

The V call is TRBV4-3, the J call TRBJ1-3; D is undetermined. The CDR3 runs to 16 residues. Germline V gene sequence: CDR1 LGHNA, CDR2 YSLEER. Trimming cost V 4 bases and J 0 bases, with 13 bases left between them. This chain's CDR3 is CASSPEGLHSGNTIYF. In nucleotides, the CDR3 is TGCGCCAGCAGCCCCGAGGGCCTCCACTCTGGAAACACCATATATTTT.

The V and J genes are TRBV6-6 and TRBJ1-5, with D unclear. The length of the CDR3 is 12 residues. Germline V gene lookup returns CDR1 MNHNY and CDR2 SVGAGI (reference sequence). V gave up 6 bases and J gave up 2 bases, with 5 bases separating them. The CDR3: CASSIGNQPQHF. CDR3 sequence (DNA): TGTGCCAGCAGCATAGGCAATCAGCCCCAGCATTTT.

CDR3 nucleotide sequence: TGTGCCAGCAGCCCGGCGAAGGGGGCCAACTATGGCTACACCTTC. As protein: CASSPAKGANYGYTF. The chain has TRBV11-2 and TRBJ1-2; 7 nucleotides agree with TRBD1. The CDR3 totals 15 residues. V trimming: 5 bases; J trimming: 2 bases; junction bases outside the gene matches: 8. CDR1 and CDR2 (germline): SGHAT, FQNNGV.

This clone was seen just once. The CDR3 sequence is CASSVKAGIYEQYF. The CDR3, as DNA: TGTGCCAGCAGCGTAAAAGCGGGGATCTACGAGCAGTACTTC. This chain joins TRBV9 and TRBJ2-7; 7 bases map to TRBD2. Germline lookup yields CDR1 SGDLS and CDR2 YYNGEE. The CDR3 is made up of 14 amino acids. The V segment lost 1 base and the J segment 3 bases; nucleotides outside the gene matches: 4.

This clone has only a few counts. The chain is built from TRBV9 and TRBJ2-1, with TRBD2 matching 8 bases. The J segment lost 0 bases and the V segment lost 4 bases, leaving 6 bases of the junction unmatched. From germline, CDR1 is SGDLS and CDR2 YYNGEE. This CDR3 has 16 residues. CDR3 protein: CASSTGLAVSYNEQFF. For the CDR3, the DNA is TGTGCCAGCAGCACCGGACTAGCAGTCTCCTACAATGAGCAGTTCTTC.

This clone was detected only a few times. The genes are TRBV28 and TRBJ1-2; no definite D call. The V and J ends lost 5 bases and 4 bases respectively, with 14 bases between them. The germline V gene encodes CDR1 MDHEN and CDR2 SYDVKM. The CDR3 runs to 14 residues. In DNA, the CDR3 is TGTGCCAGCAGTCCTCATGGGGAGGGCTATGGCTACACCTTC. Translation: CASSPHGEGYGYTF.

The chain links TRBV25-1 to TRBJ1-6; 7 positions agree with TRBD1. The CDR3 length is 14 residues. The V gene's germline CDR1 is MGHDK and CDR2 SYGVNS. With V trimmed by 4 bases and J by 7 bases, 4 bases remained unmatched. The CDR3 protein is CASSGTGGNSPLHF. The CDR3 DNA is TGTGCCAGCAGTGGGACAGGAGGAAATTCACCCCTCCACTTT.

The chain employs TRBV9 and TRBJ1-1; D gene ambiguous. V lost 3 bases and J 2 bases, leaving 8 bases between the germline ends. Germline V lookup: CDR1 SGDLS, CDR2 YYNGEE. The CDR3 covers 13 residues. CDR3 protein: CASSGQTNTEAFF. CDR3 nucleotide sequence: TGTGCCAGCAGCGGACAAACTAACACTGAAGCTTTCTTT.

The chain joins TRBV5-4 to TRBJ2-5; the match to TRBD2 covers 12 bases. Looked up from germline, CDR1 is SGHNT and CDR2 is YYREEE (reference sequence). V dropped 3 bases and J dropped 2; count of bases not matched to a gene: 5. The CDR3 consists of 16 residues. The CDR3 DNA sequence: TGTGCCAGCAGCTCACGGACTAGCGGGATTCAAGAGACCCAGTACTTC. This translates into CASSSRTSGIQETQYF.

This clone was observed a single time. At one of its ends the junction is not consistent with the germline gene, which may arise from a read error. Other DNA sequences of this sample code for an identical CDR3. The CDR3 loop is CAWSQTPLEAFF. CDR3 sequence (DNA): TGCGCCTGGAGCCAAACCCCACTTGAGGCTTTCTTT. V is TRBV30 and J is TRBJ1-1; D uncertain. There are 12 residues in the CDR3. CDR1 and CDR2 from the germline V gene are GTSNPN and SVGIG (reference sequence).

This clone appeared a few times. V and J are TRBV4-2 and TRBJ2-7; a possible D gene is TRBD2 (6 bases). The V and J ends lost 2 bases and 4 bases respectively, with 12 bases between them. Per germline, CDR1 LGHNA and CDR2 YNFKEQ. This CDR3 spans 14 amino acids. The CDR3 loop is CASSQPGVLYEQYF. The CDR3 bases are TGTGCCAGCAGCCAACCGGGAGTGCTTTACGAGCAGTACTTC.

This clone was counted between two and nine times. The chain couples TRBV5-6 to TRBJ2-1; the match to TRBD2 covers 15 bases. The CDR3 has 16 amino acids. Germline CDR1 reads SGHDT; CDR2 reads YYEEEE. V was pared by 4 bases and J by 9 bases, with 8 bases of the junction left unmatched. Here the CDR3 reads CASSQGLAGGLSEQFF. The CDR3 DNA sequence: TGTGCCAGCAGCCAGGGACTAGCGGGGGGATTGAGTGAGCAGTTCTTC.

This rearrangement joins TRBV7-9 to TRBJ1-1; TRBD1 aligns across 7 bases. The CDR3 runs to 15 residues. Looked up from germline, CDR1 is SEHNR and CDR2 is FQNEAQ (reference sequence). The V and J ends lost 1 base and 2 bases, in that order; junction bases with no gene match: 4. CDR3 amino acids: CASSLGDRANTEAFF. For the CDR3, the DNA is TGTGCCAGCAGCTTAGGGGACAGAGCAAACACTGAAGCTTTCTTT.

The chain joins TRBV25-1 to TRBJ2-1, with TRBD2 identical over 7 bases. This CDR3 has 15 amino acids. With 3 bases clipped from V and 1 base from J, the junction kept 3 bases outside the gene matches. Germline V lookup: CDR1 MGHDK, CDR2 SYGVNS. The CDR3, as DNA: TGTGCCAGCAGTGAGAGCGGGGTATCCTACAATGAGCAGTTCTTC. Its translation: CASSESGVSYNEQFF.

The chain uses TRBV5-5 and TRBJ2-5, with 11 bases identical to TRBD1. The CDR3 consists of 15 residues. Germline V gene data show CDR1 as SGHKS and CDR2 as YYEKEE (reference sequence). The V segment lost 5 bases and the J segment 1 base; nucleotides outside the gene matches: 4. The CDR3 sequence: CASRTGQGVQETQYF. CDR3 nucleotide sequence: TGTGCCAGCAGGACGGGACAGGGGGTCCAAGAGACCCAGTACTTC.

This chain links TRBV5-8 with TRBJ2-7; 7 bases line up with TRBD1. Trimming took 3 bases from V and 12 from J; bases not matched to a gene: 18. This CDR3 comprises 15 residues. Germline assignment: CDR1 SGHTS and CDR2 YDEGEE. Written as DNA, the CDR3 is TGTGCCAGCAGCTCCACAGGGGCGGGCGTTGGCAGCTGGTACTTC. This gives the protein CASSSTGAGVGSWYF.

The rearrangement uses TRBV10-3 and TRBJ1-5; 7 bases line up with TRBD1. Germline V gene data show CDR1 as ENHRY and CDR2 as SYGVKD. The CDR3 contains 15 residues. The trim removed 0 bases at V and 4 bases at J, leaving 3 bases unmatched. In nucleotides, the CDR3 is TGTGCCATCAGTGAGTCGGACAGGTCTAATCAGCCCCAGCATTTT. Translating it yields CAISESDRSNQPQHF.

The CDR3 sequence is CASSLAGTDQETQYF. The CDR3 DNA reads as TGCGCCAGCAGCTTGGCCGGGACAGATCAAGAGACCCAGTACTTC. This chain links TRBV5-1 with TRBJ2-5; the match to TRBD1 covers 7 bases. Germline V gene lookup returns CDR1 SGHRS and CDR2 YFSETQ. This CDR3 is 15 amino acids long. J lost 2 bases, V lost 0 bases, and 4 bases had no gene match.

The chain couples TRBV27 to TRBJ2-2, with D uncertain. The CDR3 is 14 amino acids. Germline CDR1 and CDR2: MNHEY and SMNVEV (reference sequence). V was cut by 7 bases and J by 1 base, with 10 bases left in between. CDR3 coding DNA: TGTGCCAGCACGGTCGAACGGAACACCGGGGAGCTGTTTTTT. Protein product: CASTVERNTGELFF.

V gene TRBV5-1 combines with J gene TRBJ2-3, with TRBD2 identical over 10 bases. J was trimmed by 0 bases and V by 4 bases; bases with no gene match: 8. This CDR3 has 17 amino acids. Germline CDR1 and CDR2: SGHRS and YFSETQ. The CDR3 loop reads CASSTGLASKSTDTQYF. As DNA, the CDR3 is TGCGCCAGCAGCACGGGACTAGCGTCTAAAAGCACAGATACGCAGTATTTT.

The CDR3 protein is CASSSGQGAWNEQFF. The CDR3 DNA reads TGTGCCAGCAGCTCCGGACAGGGGGCCTGGAATGAGCAGTTCTTC. This rearrangement joins TRBV5-6 to TRBJ2-1, with TRBD1 matching 11 bases. Per germline, CDR1 SGHDT and CDR2 YYEEEE. V was pared by 3 bases and J by 7 bases, with 6 bases of the junction left unmatched. CDR3 size: 15 residues.

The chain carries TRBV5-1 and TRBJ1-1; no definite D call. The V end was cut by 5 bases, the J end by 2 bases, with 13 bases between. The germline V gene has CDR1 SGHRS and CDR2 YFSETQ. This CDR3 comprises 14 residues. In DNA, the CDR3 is TGCGCCAGCAGTGCGAGGGTATCCAACACTGAAGCTTTCTTT. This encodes CASSARVSNTEAFF.

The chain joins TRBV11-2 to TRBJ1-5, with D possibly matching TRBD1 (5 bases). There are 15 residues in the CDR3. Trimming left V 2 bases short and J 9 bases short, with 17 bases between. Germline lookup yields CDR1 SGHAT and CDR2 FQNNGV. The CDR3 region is CASSLSWAGGAPQHF. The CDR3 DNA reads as TGTGCCAGCAGCTTAAGTTGGGCGGGGGGTGCGCCCCAGCATTTT.

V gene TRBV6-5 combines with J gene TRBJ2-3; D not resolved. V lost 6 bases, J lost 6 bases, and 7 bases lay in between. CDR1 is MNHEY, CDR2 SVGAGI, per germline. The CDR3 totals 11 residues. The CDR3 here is CASSPGDTQYF. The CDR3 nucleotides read TGTGCCAGCAGCCCCGGGGATACGCAGTATTTT.